This T cell receptor (beta chain) is drawn from a study of lymphopenia after photon versus proton radiotherapy. Study-wide findings and caveats: In patients who died, overall survival fell as post-nadir TCR diversity dropped more. Better survival with proton therapy was suggested as possible, not demonstrated. After the lymphocyte nadir, photon-treated repertoires showed oligoclonal expansion, especially of CD8+ Temra cells. Photon-treated patients lost naive T cells and TCR diversity; proton-treated stayed stable.

This CDR3 comprises 11 residues. With 4 bases removed from V and 7 bases from J, the gap between germline ends came to 10 bases. CDR1 and CDR2 from the germline V gene are SQVTM and ANQGSEA. Some clones are missing from TCRdb's copy, which holds only in-frame ones; the method was immunoSEQ multiplex PCR. The sample records about 70,000 clones, 85% to 90% being singletons. Remarks on this clone: The antigen is not known.

This rearrangement joins TRBV29-1 to TRBJ1-2; no clear D. The sequencing here drew on peripheral blood, taken from a patient treated with proton-based radiotherapy. The sequence was obtained from a man aged 80 or over with esophageal cancer. The CDR3 bases are TGCAGCGTTGGGGTAGGCGGTGGCTACACCTTC. Amino acid sequence: CSVGVGGGYTF.